This T cell receptor (beta chain) emerged from a study of cytotoxic CD8 clonotypes in ibrutinib-treated CLL. Study-wide findings and caveats: At progression, clonality fell back toward baseline after rising at ibrutinib response.

With respect to this clone: Its specificity is not known.

Sequencing was designed to attain a depth spanning 1 in 200,000 to 1 in 1 million T cells. Clones were sequenced by immunoSEQ multiplex PCR, and TCRdb holds only the in-frame ones, with some missing. The table records roughly 200,000 clones, nearly 80% of them present only once. CDR3 length: 12 residues. The germline V gene has CDR1 MDHEN and CDR2 SYDVKM. Frozen-stored PBMCs produced 1.5 to 2.5 micrograms of genomic DNA for TCR beta libraries. V and J are TRBV28 and TRBJ1-2; D is ambiguous. Sequencing used PBMCs, obtained after 12 months of ibrutinib treatment. This clonotype was sampled from a human donor with chronic lymphocytic leukemia. This CDR3 reads CGTGVAYYGYTF. The CDR3 DNA reads TGTGGGACCGGGGTTGCTTACTATGGCTACACCTTC.